This note documents a single T cell receptor (beta chain) sequence. Its antigen is currently not known. Base qualities are not recorded, but no much larger clone differs from it by a single base. The sample originates from a study of CD8 T cells in Susac syndrome (dated by TCRdb to between 2018 and 2021). Regarding the research as a whole: Whether CD8+ T cell activation and differentiation in Susac syndrome was antigen driven was tested using repertoire sequencing.

RNA was extracted with the RNeasy kit and about 0.5 to 1 ug was reverse transcribed using random hexamers. The immunoSEQ multiplex PCR assay, which covers 54 Vbeta and 13 Jbeta segments, was used to amplify TCR beta CDR3 regions. Bias from PCR amplification was corrected by using a synthetic template baseline for primer optimization and for computational correction. The authors' analysis ran thus. Reads were assigned to V, D and J genes according to IMGT and analyzed in immunoSEQ Analyzer, with only productive sequences retained. To calculate clonality, Shannon entropy was normalized by log2 of the number of productive unique sequences and then subtracted from one. For each patient and control, public and private clones were evaluated within the 100 most prevalent clones. Clones were defined as Susac-specific if absent from the healthy and MS cohorts, from 1052 published viral clones and from other ImmuneACCESS disease sequences. Using fastp at Q25 and MiXCR, TCRdb reprocessed the public reads and kept productive beta chains. For every CDR3 protein sequence, its rows merge into one entry that carries the most common genes and DNA. In this record, the V and J calls reflect TCRdb's handling and not the investigators' own analysis. This sample is represented by 150,000 to 250,000 distinct CDR3 sequences; about 95% of them were singletons. The ten largest clones represent 0.085% to 0.095% of the sample.

High-throughput TCR beta sequencing profiled peripheral blood CD8+ and CD4+ T cells from healthy donors, Susac syndrome patients and multiple sclerosis patients. The multiple sclerosis controls were treatment-naive patients who had stable or active relapsing-remitting disease and met the revised McDonald criteria. Bulk CD8+ and CD4+ T cells were purified by magnetic negative isolation, while CD8+ TEMRA cells were enriched using FACS. Blood was collected in EDTA tubes and processed within 24 hours, with PBMCs isolated through density gradient centrifugation. PBMCs destined for TCR sequencing were cryopreserved in liquid nitrogen and later thawed in a 37 °C water bath. Purity of sorted or isolated CD4+, CD8+ and CD8+ TEMRA cells was at least 90%. Overall study outcomes, separate from this receptor: The study acknowledged that relatively few individuals were included in the TCR sequencing and HLA analysis.

The CDR3 numbers 13 residues from cysteine through phenylalanine. This entry keeps only the CDR3 DNA: 39 bases, framed from base 1. V loses 5 bases of germline sequence and J loses 5 bases, and the interval between the two ends is 12 bases. The germline V gene yields SGHDT for CDR1 and YYEEEE for CDR2. The sample comprised CD4+ T cells from PBMCs. The clonotype was recovered from a human donor with multiple sclerosis. Recombination joined TRBV5-6 with TRBJ2-3; no D gene is confidently identified. The encoded CDR3 is CASSGHTGDTQYF. The base sequence is TGTGCCAGCAGTGGCCACACCGGAGATACGCAGTATTTT.